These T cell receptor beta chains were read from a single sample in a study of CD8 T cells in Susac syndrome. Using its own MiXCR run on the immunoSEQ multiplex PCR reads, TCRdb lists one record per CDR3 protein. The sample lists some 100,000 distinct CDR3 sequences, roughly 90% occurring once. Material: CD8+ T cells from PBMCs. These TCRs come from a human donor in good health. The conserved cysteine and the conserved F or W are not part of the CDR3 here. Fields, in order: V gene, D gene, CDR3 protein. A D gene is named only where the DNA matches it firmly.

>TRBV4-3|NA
ASSQDLMGLPNEKLF
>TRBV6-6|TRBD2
ASSDPGTSGLWEQY
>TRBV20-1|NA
SARKETGISNQPQH
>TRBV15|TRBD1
ATSRDRGTYEQY
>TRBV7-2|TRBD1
ASSLGLLGTGSHQPQH
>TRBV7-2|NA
ASSWSGLNTEAF
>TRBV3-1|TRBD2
ASRATSGGAHTDTQY
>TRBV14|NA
ASSQERNFNSPLH
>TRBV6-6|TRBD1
ATRQGVGWNTEAF
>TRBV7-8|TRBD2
ASSFGRGGPGELF
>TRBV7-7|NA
ASSLASGNEQF
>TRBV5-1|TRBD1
ASSQRQGAANTGELF
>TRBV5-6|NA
ASSPGLNTQY
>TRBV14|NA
ASSQDLNTGELF
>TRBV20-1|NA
SASEAGRAGANVLT
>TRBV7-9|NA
ASSSPSTQY
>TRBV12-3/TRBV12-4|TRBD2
ASSSQGAGYEQY
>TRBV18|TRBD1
ASSLDRGADTEAF
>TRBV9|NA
ASSPISGPYEQY
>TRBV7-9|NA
ASSLGGTYSYEQY
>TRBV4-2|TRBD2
ASSQAAAAGVYEQY
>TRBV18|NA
ASSPAGNPYEQY
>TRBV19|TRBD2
ASSIAAAGADTQY
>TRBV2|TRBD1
ASSGGQAIREQF
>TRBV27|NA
ASSFVAPRGNYEQY
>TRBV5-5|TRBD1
ASSLDRGREPLH
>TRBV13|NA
ASSLDGPKRGGNQPQH
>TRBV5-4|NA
ASSSPTNTGELF
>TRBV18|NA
ASSDQKSGSGNTIY
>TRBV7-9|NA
ASSLTQDPYEQY
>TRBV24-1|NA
ATSDAGKPYEQY
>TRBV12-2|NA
ASRLADGEQY
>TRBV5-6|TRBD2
ASSLPGGDSNEQF
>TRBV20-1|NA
SARDRRGVQPQH
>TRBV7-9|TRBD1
ASSQIGQDYEQY
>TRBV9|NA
ASSVGGPGETQY
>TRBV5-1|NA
ASSLIAETSTDTQY
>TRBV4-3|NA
ASGAQFLTGELF
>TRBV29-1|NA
SVAPTGAAQF
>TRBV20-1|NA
SASRAGLATEAF
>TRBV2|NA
ATRKGAGGTEAF
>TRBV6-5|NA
ASNPYEGSYEQY
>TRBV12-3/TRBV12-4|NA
ASRWNTGELF
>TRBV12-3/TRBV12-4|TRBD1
ASRTTGGINEQY
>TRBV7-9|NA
ASSFTTDNYGYT
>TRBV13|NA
ASSLGGSPYEQY
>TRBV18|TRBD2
ASSPFGRENTGELF
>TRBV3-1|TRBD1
ASSPGTGGYRD
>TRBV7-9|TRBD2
ASSLSGSGKDTQY
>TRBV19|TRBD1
ASRGSRTGTAEAF